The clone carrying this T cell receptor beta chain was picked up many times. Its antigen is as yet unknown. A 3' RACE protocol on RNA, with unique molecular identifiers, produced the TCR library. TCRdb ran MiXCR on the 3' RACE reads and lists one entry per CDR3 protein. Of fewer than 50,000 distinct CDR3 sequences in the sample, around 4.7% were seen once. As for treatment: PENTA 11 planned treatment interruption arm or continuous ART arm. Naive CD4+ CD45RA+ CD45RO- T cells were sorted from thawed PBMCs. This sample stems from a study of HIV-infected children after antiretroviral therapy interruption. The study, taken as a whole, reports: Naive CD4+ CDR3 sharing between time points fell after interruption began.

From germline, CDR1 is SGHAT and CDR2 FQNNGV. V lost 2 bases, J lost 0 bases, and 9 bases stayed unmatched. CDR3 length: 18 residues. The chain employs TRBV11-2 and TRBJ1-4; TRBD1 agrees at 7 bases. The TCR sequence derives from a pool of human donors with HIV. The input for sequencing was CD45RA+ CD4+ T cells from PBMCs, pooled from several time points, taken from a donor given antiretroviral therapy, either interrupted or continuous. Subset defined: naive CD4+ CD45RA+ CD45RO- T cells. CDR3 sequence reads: CASSLFLGQAATNEKLFF. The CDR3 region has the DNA TGTGCCAGCAGCTTATTCTTAGGACAGGCAGCAACTAATGAAAAACTGTTTTTT.